This record looks at one T cell receptor (beta chain) sequence and its context. Adults between about 18 and 95 years of age took part from fewer than 30 US areas. Source study methods: Reference gene primer amplification yielded estimated nucleated cell counts. TCRdb's table, derived via immunoSEQ multiplex PCR, lists solely in-frame clones and lacks some. That table gives V, J and clone size, and the DNA gave D and trimming. In the table there are about 180,000 clones, roughly 90% of which are singletons. This sample stems from a study of blood T cell repertoires in COVID-19. The wider study: Specimens from acute and convalescent COVID-19 originated in the United States, Italy and Spain. T cells, B-cell-depleted T cells, or PBMCs provided the cDNA or gDNA that served as material.

The CDR3 contains 13 residues. Between the trimmed V and J ends, which lost 6 bases and 0 bases, there was a span of 6 bases. In germline, CDR1 is SGHTA, CDR2 FQGNSA. Sequencing was performed on PBMCs or T cells enriched from blood (not recorded which). The source is a human donor with acute COVID-19. The donor label of this sample is uncertain. The chain combines TRBV7-2 with TRBJ1-3; no firm D call. The CDR3 DNA reads TGTGCCAGCAGGGAGAGCTCTGGAAACACCATATATTTT. Residues: CASRESSGNTIYF.